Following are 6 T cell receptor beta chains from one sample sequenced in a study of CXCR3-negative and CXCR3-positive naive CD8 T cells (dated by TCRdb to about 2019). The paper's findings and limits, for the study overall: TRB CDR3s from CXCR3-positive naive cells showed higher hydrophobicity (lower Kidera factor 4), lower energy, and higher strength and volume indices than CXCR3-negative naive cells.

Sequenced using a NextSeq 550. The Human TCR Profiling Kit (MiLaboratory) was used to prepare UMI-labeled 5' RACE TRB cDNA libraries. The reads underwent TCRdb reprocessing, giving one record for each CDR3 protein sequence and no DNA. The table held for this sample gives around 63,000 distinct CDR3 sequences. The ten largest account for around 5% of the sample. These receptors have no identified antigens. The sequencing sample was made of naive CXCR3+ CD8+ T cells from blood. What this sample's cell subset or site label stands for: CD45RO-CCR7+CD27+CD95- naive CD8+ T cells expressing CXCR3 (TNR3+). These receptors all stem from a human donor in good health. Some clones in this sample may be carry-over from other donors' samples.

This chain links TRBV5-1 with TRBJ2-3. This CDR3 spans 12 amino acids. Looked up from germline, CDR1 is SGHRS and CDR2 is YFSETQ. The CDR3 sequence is CASSSYIDTQYF.

The CDR3: CASSVGTGNLYEQYF. The V call is TRBV12-3 or TRBV12-4, the J call TRBJ2-7; lacking DNA, the TRBD1 call made by TCRdb goes unchecked. This CDR3 has 15 residues.

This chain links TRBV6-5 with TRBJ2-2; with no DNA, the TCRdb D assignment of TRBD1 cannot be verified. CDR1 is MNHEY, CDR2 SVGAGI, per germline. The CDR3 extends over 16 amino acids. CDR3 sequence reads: CASILPRARSTGELFF.

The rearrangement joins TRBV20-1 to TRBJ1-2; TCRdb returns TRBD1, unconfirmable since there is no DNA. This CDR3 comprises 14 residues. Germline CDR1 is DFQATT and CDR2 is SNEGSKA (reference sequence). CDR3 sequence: CSARDWTGDYGYTF.

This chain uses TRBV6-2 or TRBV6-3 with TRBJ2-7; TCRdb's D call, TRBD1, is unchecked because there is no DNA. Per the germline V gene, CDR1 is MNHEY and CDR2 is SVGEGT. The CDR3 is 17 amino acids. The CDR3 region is CASSHEPGQGYTYEQYF.

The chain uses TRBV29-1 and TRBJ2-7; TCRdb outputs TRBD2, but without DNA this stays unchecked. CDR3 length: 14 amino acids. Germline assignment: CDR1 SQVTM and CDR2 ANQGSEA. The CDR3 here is CSVDSSGDSYEQYF.